Listed below are T cell receptor beta chains from one sample, sequenced in a study of CD8 T cells in Susac syndrome. From the immunoSEQ multiplex PCR reads, TCRdb called clonotypes with MiXCR, one entry per CDR3 protein. The sample includes some 150,000 distinct CDR3 sequences, 90% to 95% of them seen just once. The sequencing sample was made of CD4+ T cells from PBMCs. All receptors come from a human donor with Susac syndrome. The CDR3 runs from the conserved cysteine through the conserved F or W. The order of the fields is D gene, V gene, J gene, clone size, CDR3 DNA, CDR3 protein. A D gene is named only where the DNA matches it firmly. Not every row has a clone size; where given, it reads once, few, many or a size class.

D gene: TRBD2
V gene: TRBV9
J gene: TRBJ2-1
clone size: NA
CDR3 DNA: TGTGCCAGCAGCGTAGGACTAGCGGACTACAATGAGCAGTTCTTC
CDR3 protein: CASSVGLADYNEQFF

D gene: TRBD2
V gene: TRBV2
J gene: TRBJ2-1
clone size: NA
CDR3 DNA: TGTGCCAGCAGCATAGCGGGGGATGTAGGGGAGCAGTTCTTC
CDR3 protein: CASSIAGDVGEQFF

D gene: NA
V gene: TRBV15
J gene: TRBJ1-1
clone size: NA
CDR3 DNA: TGTGCCACCAGCCAAGGGGCAGGAAGTCCTGAAGCTTTCTTT
CDR3 protein: CATSQGAGSPEAFF

D gene: TRBD2
V gene: TRBV3-1
J gene: TRBJ2-5
clone size: NA
CDR3 DNA: TGTGCCAGCACACTAGCGGGGGAGGAGACCCAGTACTTC
CDR3 protein: CASTLAGEETQYF

D gene: NA
V gene: TRBV3-1
J gene: TRBJ2-5
clone size: NA
CDR3 DNA: TGTGCCAGCAGCCAAGATAGTCTAGGAGAGACCCAGTACTTC
CDR3 protein: CASSQDSLGETQYF

D gene: NA
V gene: TRBV29-1
J gene: TRBJ2-1
clone size: NA
CDR3 DNA: TGCAGCGTTGCGTCGGGCAACTCCTACAATGAGCAGTTCTTC
CDR3 protein: CSVASGNSYNEQFF

D gene: TRBD1
V gene: TRBV27
J gene: TRBJ1-2
clone size: NA
CDR3 DNA: TGTGCCAGCAGTATAGTCCGGGACAGTGTTAACTATGGCTACACCTTC
CDR3 protein: CASSIVRDSVNYGYTF

D gene: NA
V gene: TRBV18
J gene: TRBJ1-1
clone size: NA
CDR3 DNA: TGTGCCAGCTCGCCCTACAGGGATAACACTGAAGCTTTCTTT
CDR3 protein: CASSPYRDNTEAFF

D gene: NA
V gene: TRBV20-1
J gene: TRBJ1-5
clone size: NA
CDR3 DNA: TGCAGTGCTACACAGGCGGCAGGGTTCAATCAGCCCCAGCATTTT
CDR3 protein: CSATQAAGFNQPQHF

D gene: TRBD2
V gene: TRBV12-3/TRBV12-4
J gene: TRBJ2-3
clone size: few
CDR3 DNA: TGTGCCAGCAGTTTGGAGCGGGGAAGCACAGATACGCAGTATTTT
CDR3 protein: CASSLERGSTDTQYF

D gene: NA
V gene: TRBV5-6
J gene: TRBJ1-1
clone size: NA
CDR3 DNA: TGTGCCAGCAGCTTGGAGCTCGGGCGGATCATGAACACTGAAGCTTTCTTT
CDR3 protein: CASSLELGRIMNTEAFF

D gene: NA
V gene: TRBV15
J gene: TRBJ1-5
clone size: NA
CDR3 DNA: TGTGCCACCAGCCCGGGTCATCAGCCCCAGCATTTT
CDR3 protein: CATSPGHQPQHF

D gene: NA
V gene: TRBV9
J gene: TRBJ1-3
clone size: NA
CDR3 DNA: TGTGCCAGCAGCGCCGTCGGACGGGCCTCTGGAAACACCATATATTTT
CDR3 protein: CASSAVGRASGNTIYF

D gene: NA
V gene: TRBV20-1
J gene: TRBJ2-7
clone size: NA
CDR3 DNA: TGCAGTGCTCAATTGGGGATGCGAGACGAGCAGTACTTC
CDR3 protein: CSAQLGMRDEQYF

D gene: TRBD2
V gene: TRBV5-6
J gene: TRBJ2-3
clone size: NA
CDR3 DNA: TGTGCCAGCAGCTTGGTTGGCGGGGGGGCAACAGATACGCAGTATTTT
CDR3 protein: CASSLVGGGATDTQYF